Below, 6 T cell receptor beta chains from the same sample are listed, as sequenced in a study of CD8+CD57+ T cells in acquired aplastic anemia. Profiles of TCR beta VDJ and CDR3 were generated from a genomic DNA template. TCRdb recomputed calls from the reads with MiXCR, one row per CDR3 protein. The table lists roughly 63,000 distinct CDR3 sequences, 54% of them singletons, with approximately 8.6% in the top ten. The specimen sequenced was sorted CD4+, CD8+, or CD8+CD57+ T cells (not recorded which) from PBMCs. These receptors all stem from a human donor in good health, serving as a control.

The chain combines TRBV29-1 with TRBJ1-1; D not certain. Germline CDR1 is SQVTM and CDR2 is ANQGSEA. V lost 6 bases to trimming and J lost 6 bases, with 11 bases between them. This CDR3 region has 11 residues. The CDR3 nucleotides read TGCAGCGTCCGATCGATCGCTGAAGCTTTCTTT. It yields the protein CSVRSIAEAFF. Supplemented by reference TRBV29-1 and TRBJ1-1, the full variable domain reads SAVISQKPSRDICQRGTSLTIQCQVDSQVTMMFWYRQQPGQSLTLIATANQGSEATYESGFVIDKFPISRPNLTFSTLTVSNMSPEDSSIYLCSVRSIAEAFFGQGTRLTVV.

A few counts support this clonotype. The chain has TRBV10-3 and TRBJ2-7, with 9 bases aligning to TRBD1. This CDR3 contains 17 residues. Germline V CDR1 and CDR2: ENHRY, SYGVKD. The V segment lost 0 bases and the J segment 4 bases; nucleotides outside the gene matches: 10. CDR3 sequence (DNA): TGTGCCATCAGTGAGTCCTCCCGGGACAGGGTCGTATACGAGCAGTACTTC. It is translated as CAISESSRDRVVYEQYF.

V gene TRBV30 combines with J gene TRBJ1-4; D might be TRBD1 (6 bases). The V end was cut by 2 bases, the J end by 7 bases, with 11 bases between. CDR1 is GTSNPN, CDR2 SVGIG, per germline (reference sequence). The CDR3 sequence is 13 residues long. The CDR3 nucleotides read TGTGCCTGGAGTACCAAAGGGGGTGAAAAACTGTTTTTT. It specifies CAWSTKGGEKLFF.

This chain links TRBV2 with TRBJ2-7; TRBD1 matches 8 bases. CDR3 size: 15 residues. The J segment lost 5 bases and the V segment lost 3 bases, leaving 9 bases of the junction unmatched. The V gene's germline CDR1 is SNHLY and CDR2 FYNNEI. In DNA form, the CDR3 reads TGTGCCAGCAGTGAGTTACCAGGGGGCCTCAACGAGCAGTACTTC. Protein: CASSELPGGLNEQYF.

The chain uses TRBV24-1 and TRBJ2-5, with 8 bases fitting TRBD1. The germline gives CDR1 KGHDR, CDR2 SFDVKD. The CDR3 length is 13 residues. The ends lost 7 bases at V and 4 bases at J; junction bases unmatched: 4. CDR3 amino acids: CATSGQGSETQYF. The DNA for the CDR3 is TGTGCCACCAGCGGACAGGGATCAGAGACCCAGTACTTC.

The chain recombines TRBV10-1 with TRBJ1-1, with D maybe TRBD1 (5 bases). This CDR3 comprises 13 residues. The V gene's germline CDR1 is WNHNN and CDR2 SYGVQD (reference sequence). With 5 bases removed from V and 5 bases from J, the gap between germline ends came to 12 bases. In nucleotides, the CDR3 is TGCGCCAGCAGTCAGGGTTTGGGGACTGAAGCTTTCTTT. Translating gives CASSQGLGTEAFF.